This T cell receptor (beta chain) was retrieved from a study of response to subunit inactivated influenza vaccine. In TCRdb, the RT-PCR reads were re-called with MiXCR into one record per CDR3 protein. The sample carries approximately 730,000 distinct CDR3 sequences, roughly 14% recorded once. Study observations and caveats: It was the authors' suggestion that each seasonal influenza vaccination recruits few new T cells.

To note about this clonotype: The antigen is unknown.

Sequenced material: PBMCs from blood, taken about 14 days before vaccination. The TCR was taken from a man aged 45-65 years who received an inactivated influenza vaccine.

The CDR3 sequence is CASSLGLRRDTQYF. CDR3 sequence (DNA): TGTGCCAGCAGCCTCGGACTCCGCCGGGATACGCAGTATTTT. The chain recombines TRBV3-1 with TRBJ2-3, with a possible D match to TRBD2 (5 bases). Germline loops: CDR1 LGHDT, CDR2 YNNKEL (reference sequence). The CDR3 spans 14 residues. Between the trimmed V and J ends, which lost 4 bases and 6 bases, there was a span of 14 bases.